The next 31 T cell receptor beta chains were all read from a single sample in a study of long-term antiretroviral therapy in people with HIV. Survey-level resolution applied to immunoSEQ assay v3.0. Data came from immunoSEQ multiplex PCR; TCRdb stores just in-frame clones and leaves some out. The sample contains around 7,800 clones, under 85% of which appear only once. The sequenced sample was unsorted PBMCs, obtained approximately eleven months before starting antiretroviral therapy. These receptors were obtained from a man between 35 and 55 years old with HIV.

The chain recombines TRBV5-1 with TRBJ2-2, with a tentative D call TRBD2 (5 bases). Germline CDR1 is SGHRS and CDR2 is YFSETQ. CDR3 size: 16 residues. V was cut by 4 bases and J by 3 bases, with 16 bases left in between. CDR3 DNA: TGCGCCAGCAGCCGAGGGATAAATGGGGACACCGGGGAGCTGTTTTTT. Its translation is CASSRGINGDTGELFF.

The CDR3: CASSLGTGVSGNTIYF. The CDR3 DNA follows: TGCGCCAGCAGCTTGGGGACTGGAGTCTCTGGAAACACCATATATTTT. The chain combines TRBV5-1 with TRBJ1-3; D unresolved. This CDR3 has 16 amino acids. Germline V gene data show CDR1 as SGHRS and CDR2 as YFSETQ. V shed 0 bases and J shed 0 bases, with 10 bases lying between them.

V and J are TRBV7-2 and TRBJ2-2; TRBD1 agrees at 10 bases. The CDR3 extends over 16 amino acids. Germline values: CDR1 SGHTA, CDR2 FQGNSA. After removal of 5 bases from V and 5 bases from J, the junction contained 8 bases not matched to a gene. The CDR3 coding sequence is TGTGCCAGCAGCACGTCCGGGACAGGGGATACCGGGGAGCTGTTTTTT. Translating it yields CASSTSGTGDTGELFF.

The chain uses TRBV11-3 and TRBJ1-1; TRBD1 aligns across 9 bases. This CDR3 has 14 residues. Germline V gene lookup returns CDR1 SGHNT and CDR2 YENEEA. The trim removed 5 bases at V and 5 bases at J, leaving 6 bases unmatched. CDR3 sequence (DNA): TGTGCCAGCAGCCAGACAGGGGGTCTAACTGAAGCTTTCTTT. The encoded protein is CASSQTGGLTEAFF.

This clone has only one observation. The genes are TRBV13 and TRBJ2-7, with TRBD2 as a possible D gene (6 bases). Germline CDR1 reads PRHDT; CDR2 reads FYEKMQ (reference sequence). This CDR3 contains 14 residues. V was cut by 0 bases and J by 0 bases, with 6 bases left in between. The chain's CDR3 is CASSLGTSSYEQYF. CDR3 bases: TGTGCCAGCAGCTTAGGGACTAGCTCCTACGAGCAGTACTTC.

This chain joins TRBV14 and TRBJ2-2, with 8 nucleotides matching TRBD1. J gave up 7 bases and V 2 bases, and 12 bases lay outside the gene matches. Germline V gene sequence: CDR1 SGHDN, CDR2 FVKESK. The CDR3 is 17 residues long. The CDR3 DNA reads TGTGCCAGCAGCCAATGGTCGCAGGGGGCAATTATCGGGGAGCTGTTTTTT. It encodes CASSQWSQGAIIGELFF.

The chain carries TRBV5-1 and TRBJ2-7; D is perhaps TRBD1 (6 bases). Germline lookup yields CDR1 SGHRS and CDR2 YFSETQ. Between the trimmed V and J ends, which lost 4 bases and 6 bases, there was a span of 17 bases. The CDR3 totals 14 residues. The chain's CDR3 is CASSPQGPTGEQYF. The CDR3 bases are TGCGCCAGCAGCCCACAGGGCCCAACGGGCGAGCAGTACTTC.

V gene TRBV19 combines with J gene TRBJ2-6; 8 nucleotides align to TRBD1. V lost 1 base to trimming and J lost 0 bases; unmatched junction nucleotides: 2. CDR1 and CDR2 (germline): LNHDA, SQIVND (reference sequence). The CDR3 length is 17 residues. The CDR3 sequence is CASSIGQGASGANVLTF. The CDR3 DNA reads TGTGCCAGTAGTATAGGCCAGGGGGCCTCTGGGGCCAACGTCCTGACTTTC.

This chain uses TRBV10-2 with TRBJ1-3; 8 positions agree with TRBD1. CDR1 and CDR2 (germline): WSHSY, SAAADI. V was pared by 5 bases and J by 4 bases, with 7 bases of the junction left unmatched. The CDR3 covers 15 residues. The DNA of the CDR3 is TGCGCCAGCAGTCCGTCGACAGGGGCCGGAAACACCATATATTTT. It translates to CASSPSTGAGNTIYF.

The genes are TRBV30 and TRBJ2-7, with TRBD1 matching over 7 bases. Germline V gene lookup returns CDR1 GTSNPN and CDR2 SVGIG (reference sequence). Losses at the gene ends were 2 bases for V and 4 bases for J; bases not matched to a gene: 14. The CDR3 loop spans 16 amino acids. The CDR3 loop is CAWSMSHLGRGYEQYF. The DNA of the CDR3 is TGTGCCTGGAGTATGTCTCATTTGGGCAGGGGGTACGAGCAGTACTTC.

This chain uses TRBV19 with TRBJ1-5; D is unclear. CDR1 and CDR2 (germline): LNHDA, SQIVND (reference sequence). This CDR3 spans 15 amino acids. Trimming removed 3 bases at V and 2 bases at J, with 11 bases between. CDR3 coding DNA: TGTGCCAGTAGTATCGCGGAATATGGCAATCAGCCCCAGCATTTT. Amino acid sequence: CASSIAEYGNQPQHF.

The rearrangement uses TRBV14 and TRBJ1-2; tentatively, D is TRBD1 (6 bases). The CDR3 has 15 amino acids. Germline V CDR1 and CDR2: SGHDN, FVKESK. Trimming cost V 4 bases and J 0 bases, with 12 bases left between them. The CDR3 region has the DNA TGTGCCAGCAGCCTAATACAGGGCTCTAACTATGGCTACACCTTC. Translated, it gives CASSLIQGSNYGYTF.

This clone was found once. The chain couples TRBV5-1 to TRBJ1-4; TRBD1 matches at 8 bases. Germline lookup yields CDR1 SGHRS and CDR2 YFSETQ. J was trimmed by 3 bases and V by 4 bases; bases with no gene match: 2. This CDR3 is 14 amino acids long. The CDR3 DNA reads as TGCGCCAGCAGCGTCAGGGGGCCTAATGAAAAACTGTTTTTT. It yields the protein CASSVRGPNEKLFF.

This clone was seen more than once but under ten times. In nucleotides, the CDR3 is TGTGCCTGGAGTGTAGACCCAGTTCGTGCTAACTATGGCTACACCTTC. Translated: CAWSVDPVRANYGYTF. This chain uses TRBV30 with TRBJ1-2; D is uncertain. The V and J ends lost 0 bases and 0 bases respectively, with 14 bases between them. Germline CDR1 GTSNPN, CDR2 SVGIG (reference sequence). CDR3 length: 16 residues.

The rearrangement links TRBV5-6 to TRBJ2-4, with D possibly TRBD2 on 6 matching bases. CDR3 length: 16 amino acids. V was shortened by 4 bases and J by 3 bases, with 17 bases between the two germline ends. CDR1 is SGHDT, CDR2 YYEEEE, per germline. In DNA, the CDR3 is TGTGCCAGCAGCCTACTAGCCCCTTTGGGCAAAAACATTCAGTACTTC. It translates to CASSLLAPLGKNIQYF.

The chain joins TRBV30 to TRBJ1-5, with a tentative D call TRBD1 (6 bases). This CDR3 contains 15 residues. V lost 4 bases and J 1 base, leaving 14 bases between the germline ends. In germline, CDR1 is GTSNPN, CDR2 SVGIG (reference sequence). Here the CDR3 reads CAWTPNRESNQPQHF. In DNA, the CDR3 is TGTGCCTGGACCCCAAACAGGGAAAGCAATCAGCCCCAGCATTTT.

This clone was observed a single time. The rearrangement joins TRBV30 to TRBJ2-7, with 10 bases lining up with TRBD1. The junction had 7 bases not matched to a gene; V was cut back by 3 bases and J by 2 bases. Germline V lookup: CDR1 GTSNPN, CDR2 SVGIG (reference sequence). The CDR3 consists of 15 residues. Written as DNA, the CDR3 is TGTGCCTGGAGCGTCGGGACAGGGGATGCCTACGAGCAGTACTTC. Its protein product is CAWSVGTGDAYEQYF.

The chain has TRBV6-5 and TRBJ2-3; D might be TRBD1 (5 bases). V gave up 0 bases and J gave up 2 bases, with 12 bases separating them. The germline gives CDR1 MNHEY, CDR2 SVGAGI. This CDR3 is built from 16 residues. The CDR3 loop is CASSYSIGAYTDTQYF. CDR3 nucleotides: TGTGCCAGCAGTTACTCGATAGGGGCCTACACAGATACGCAGTATTTT.

The chain joins TRBV20-1 to TRBJ2-3; D ambiguous. Trimming removed 0 bases at V and 6 bases at J, with 4 bases between. This CDR3 spans 11 amino acids. CDR1 is DFQATT, CDR2 SNEGSKA, per germline (reference sequence). Written as DNA, the CDR3 is TGCAGTGCTAGAGATCGCGATACGCAGTATTTT. Translated, it gives CSARDRDTQYF.

J is TRBJ1-5 and V is TRBV5-1, with 8 bases lining up with TRBD1. Trimming removed 4 bases from V and 3 bases from J; junction bases left unmatched: 6. Per germline, CDR1 SGHRS and CDR2 YFSETQ. The CDR3 loop spans 15 amino acids. The CDR3 DNA sequence: TGCGCCAGCAGCCTGTCAGGGGGCACCAATCAGCCCCAGCATTTT. This sequence encodes CASSLSGGTNQPQHF.

This rearrangement joins TRBV6-1 to TRBJ1-1, with D hard to call. Trimming took off 2 bases at V and 1 base at J, with 8 bases between the two ends. The length of the CDR3 is 14 residues. CDR1 and CDR2 (germline): MNHNS, SASEGT. The CDR3 DNA sequence: TGTGCCAGCAGTGAATTTCCCGGGAACACTGAAGCTTTCTTT. Translating gives CASSEFPGNTEAFF.

The chain has TRBV29-1 and TRBJ2-6; maybe TRBD2 (5 bases). Germline CDR1 and CDR2: SQVTM and ANQGSEA. CDR3 size: 15 residues. Deletions cut 5 bases from V and 2 bases from J, with 13 bases between. The CDR3 sequence: CSVSYAGTGANVLTF. The CDR3, as DNA: TGCAGCGTTTCGTACGCCGGGACTGGGGCCAACGTCCTGACTTTC. Using reference TRBV29-1 and TRBJ2-6 for the parts outside the CDR3, the full variable domain is SAVISQKPSRDICQRGTSLTIQCQVDSQVTMMFWYRQQPGQSLTLIATANQGSEATYESGFVIDKFPISRPNLTFSTLTVSNMSPEDSSIYLCSVSYAGTGANVLTFGAGSRLTVL.

This clone was counted once. V is TRBV29-1 and J is TRBJ1-1; the D is unclear. Per germline, CDR1 SQVTM and CDR2 ANQGSEA. The CDR3 has 13 amino acids. V was clipped by 5 bases and J by 1 base, with 11 bases between them. This CDR3 reads CSVRFQENTEAFF. The CDR3 nucleotides read TGCAGCGTTCGCTTTCAGGAGAACACTGAAGCTTTCTTT. The full variable domain, completed using reference TRBV29-1 and TRBJ1-1, is SAVISQKPSRDICQRGTSLTIQCQVDSQVTMMFWYRQQPGQSLTLIATANQGSEATYESGFVIDKFPISRPNLTFSTLTVSNMSPEDSSIYLCSVRFQENTEAFFGQGTRLTVV.

CDR3 residues: CASRTGNSPLHF. The CDR3 DNA reads TGTGCCAGTAGGACAGGCAATTCACCCCTCCACTTT. The V gene is TRBV19, the J gene TRBJ1-6; tentatively, D is TRBD1 (6 bases). The CDR3 length is 12 residues. In germline, CDR1 is LNHDA, CDR2 SQIVND (reference sequence). Trimming took off 6 bases at V and 7 bases at J, with 7 bases between the two ends.

The chain joins TRBV28 to TRBJ1-2; 8 positions agree with TRBD1. V gave up 3 bases and J gave up 3 bases; unmatched junction bases: 3. The germline V gene has CDR1 MDHEN and CDR2 SYDVKM. The CDR3 is made up of 14 amino acids. CDR3 bases: TGTGCCAGCAGTTTCGCAGGGGGCGACTATGGCTACACCTTC. Its protein product is CASSFAGGDYGYTF.

The CDR3 protein is CASSDQRGTEAFF. The CDR3 DNA follows: TGTGCCAGCAGCGACCAGAGGGGCACTGAAGCTTTCTTT. The chain combines TRBV9 with TRBJ1-1, with a weak D call TRBD1 (5 bases). This CDR3 comprises 13 residues. Germline loops: CDR1 SGDLS, CDR2 YYNGEE. The V end was cut by 3 bases, the J end by 4 bases, with 10 bases between. Drawing the rest from reference TRBV9 and TRBJ1-1, the complete variable domain is DSGVTQTPKHLITATGQRVTLRCSPRSGDLSVYWYQQSLDQGLQFLIQYYNGEERAKGNILERFSAQQFPDLHSELNLSSLELGDSALYFCASSDQRGTEAFFGQGTRLTVV.

The CDR3: CASSSGTGGSVGYNEQFF. Written as DNA, the CDR3 is TGTGCCAGCAGTTCCGGGACAGGGGGAAGTGTAGGCTACAATGAGCAGTTCTTC. J is TRBJ2-1 and V is TRBV27, with 11 bases matching TRBD1. The junction had 11 bases not matched to a gene; V was cut back by 4 bases and J by 3 bases. This CDR3 region has 18 residues. Germline V gene data show CDR1 as MNHEY and CDR2 as SMNVEV (reference sequence).

The chain links TRBV19 to TRBJ1-1; D gene uncertain. V was cut by 3 bases and J by 7 bases, with 6 bases left in between. Germline V gene lookup returns CDR1 LNHDA and CDR2 SQIVND (reference sequence). There are 11 residues in the CDR3. The chain's CDR3 is CASSMMGEAFF. Here the CDR3 DNA reads TGTGCCAGTAGTATGATGGGTGAAGCTTTCTTT.

The chain couples TRBV5-1 to TRBJ1-1; 12 bases fit TRBD1. This CDR3 spans 17 amino acids. Germline CDR1 is SGHRS and CDR2 is YFSETQ. The V segment lost 4 bases and the J segment 5 bases; nucleotides outside the gene matches: 12. CDR3 region: CASSPRRDRGRGTEAFF. The DNA for the CDR3 is TGCGCCAGCAGCCCGCGGCGGGACAGGGGGCGGGGTACTGAAGCTTTCTTT. Full variable domain (rest looked up from reference TRBV5-1 and TRBJ1-1): KAGVTQTPRYLIKTRGQQVTLSCSPISGHRSVSWYQQTPGQGLQFLFEYFSETQRNKGNFPGRFSGRQFSNSRSEMNVSTLELGDSALYLCASSPRRDRGRGTEAFFGQGTRLTVV.

The chain is built from TRBV4-2 and TRBJ1-2; D gene unclear. The CDR3 consists of 13 residues. Trimming pared 0 bases from V and 6 bases from J, leaving 8 bases between. Germline assignment: CDR1 LGHNA and CDR2 YNFKEQ. Here the CDR3 DNA reads TGTGCCAGCAGCCAAGATCGTATCAATGGCTACACCTTC. This gives the protein CASSQDRINGYTF.

The V call is TRBV14, the J call TRBJ1-5, with D unresolved. Trimming removed 4 bases from V and 7 bases from J, with 8 bases in between. This CDR3 has 12 amino acids. Germline-derived CDR1 and CDR2 are SGHDN and FVKESK. For the CDR3, the DNA is TGTGCCAGCAGCCCTCCGGGGCAGCCCCAGCATTTT. Translating it yields CASSPPGQPQHF.